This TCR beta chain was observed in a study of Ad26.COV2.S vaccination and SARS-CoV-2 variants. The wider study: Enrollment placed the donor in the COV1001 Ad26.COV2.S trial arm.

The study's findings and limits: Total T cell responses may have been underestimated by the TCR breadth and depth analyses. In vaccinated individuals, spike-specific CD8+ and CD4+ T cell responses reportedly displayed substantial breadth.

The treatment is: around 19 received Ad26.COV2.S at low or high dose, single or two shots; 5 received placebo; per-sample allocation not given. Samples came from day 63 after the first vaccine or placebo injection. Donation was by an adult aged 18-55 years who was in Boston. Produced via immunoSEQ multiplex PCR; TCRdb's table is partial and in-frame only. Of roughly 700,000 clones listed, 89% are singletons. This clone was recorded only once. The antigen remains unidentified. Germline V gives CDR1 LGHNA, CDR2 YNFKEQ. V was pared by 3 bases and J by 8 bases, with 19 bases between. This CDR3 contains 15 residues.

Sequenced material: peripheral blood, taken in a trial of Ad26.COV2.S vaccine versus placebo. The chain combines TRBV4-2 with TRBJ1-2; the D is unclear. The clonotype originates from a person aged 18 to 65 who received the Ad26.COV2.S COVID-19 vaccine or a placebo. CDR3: CASSHETGEVGGYTF. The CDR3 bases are TGTGCCAGCAGCCACGAAACTGGGGAGGTTGGAGGCTACACCTTC.